This TCR beta chain was found in a study of control samples from healthy donors and cancer patients. Assay: immunoSEQ multiplex PCR; the TCRdb copy retains only in-frame clones and omits some. The sample consists of approximately 90,000 clones, approximately 86% of them appearing once. The CDR3 is 16 amino acids. V gave up 0 bases and J gave up 3 bases, with 13 bases separating them. Germline CDR1 is SGDLS and CDR2 is YYNGEE. The sequence derives from a man aged 25-45 years in good health. The J gene is TRBJ2-1, the V gene TRBV9, with D maybe TRBD2 (6 bases). The sequencing input was blood. CDR3 DNA: TGTGCCAGCAGCGTAGACTCGCGGGGCTACTACAATGAGCAGTTCTTC. Encoded protein: CASSVDSRGYYNEQFF.